A selection of T cell receptor beta chains follows, all from one sample in a study of CD8 T cells in ankylosing spondylitis. In TCRdb, the 5' RACE reads were re-called with MiXCR into one record per CDR3 protein. The repertoire has hundreds of thousands of distinct CDR3 sequences, about 20% of them found once; the top ten carry about an eighth. Specimen: blood, either unsorted or a sorted T cell fraction (not recorded which). Receptors originate from a male donor with ankylosing spondylitis or in good health (not recorded which). The CDR3 runs from the conserved cysteine through the conserved F or W. The D gene is left open where the match is weak. Clone size is not always given. Where it is, it says once, few, many or a class for expanded clones.

CASSDRGGGWQETQYF | TGCGCCAGCAGTGATCGGGGAGGGGGCTGGCAAGAGACCCAGTACTTC | TRBV10-2 | NA | TRBJ2-5 | few
CAWGTSEEFF | TGTGCCTGGGGGACTAGCGAGGAGTTCTTC | TRBV30 | TRBD2 | TRBJ2-1 | NA
CASSQDRQYEQYF | TGTGCCAGCAGCCAAGATCGGCAATACGAGCAGTACTTC | TRBV4-2 | NA | TRBJ2-7 | NA
CASRDPDIFTDTQYF | TGTGCCAGCAGGGACCCTGACATATTCACAGATACGCAGTATTTT | TRBV2 | NA | TRBJ2-3 | few
CASGLGSGEQFF | TGTGCTAGTGGTTTGGGGTCCGGTGAGCAGTTCTTC | TRBV12-5 | NA | TRBJ2-1 | few
CASSLDRTGELFF | TGTGCTAGCAGCCTCGATAGAACCGGGGAGCTGTTTTTT | TRBV7-7 | NA | TRBJ2-2 | NA
CASSLGSFANEQFF | TGTGCCAGCAGTTTGGGTAGTTTTGCCAATGAGCAGTTCTTC | TRBV12-3/TRBV12-4 | NA | TRBJ2-1 | few
CASSVTGFRSYNEQFF | TGTGCCAGCAGCGTAACGGGCTTTCGCTCCTACAATGAGCAGTTCTTC | TRBV9 | NA | TRBJ2-1 | few
CASSYGSVGKETQYF | TGTGCCAGCAGTTACGGTAGCGTAGGAAAAGAGACCCAGTACTTC | TRBV6-2/TRBV6-3 | NA | TRBJ2-5 | few
CASSPNGGTGNEQFF | TGTGCCAGCAGCCCCAACGGAGGGACGGGGAATGAGCAGTTCTTC | TRBV7-9 | NA | TRBJ2-1 | many
CAWAGTQRYEQYF | TGTGCCTGGGCCGGGACACAACGCTACGAGCAGTACTTC | TRBV30 | NA | TRBJ2-7 | few
CASSLQDYEQYF | TGTGCCAGCAGTTTACAGGACTACGAGCAGTACTTC | TRBV12-3/TRBV12-4 | NA | TRBJ2-7 | NA
CASSDLRGMNTEAFF | TGTGCCAGCAGCGACCTCAGGGGGATGAACACTGAAGCTTTCTTT | TRBV7-9 | TRBD1 | TRBJ1-1 | NA
CASSQGIEGAGELFF | TGTGCCAGCAGCCAAGGAATTGAGGGGGCCGGGGAGCTGTTTTTT | TRBV3-1 | NA | TRBJ2-2 | once
CASSQLAVGSDTDTQYF | TGTGCCAGCAGCCAACTGGCGGTCGGTTCCGACACAGATACGCAGTATTTT | TRBV3-1 | NA | TRBJ2-3 | once
CSVAGTGGADTQYF | TGCAGCGTTGCGGGGACAGGGGGCGCAGATACGCAGTATTTT | TRBV29-1 | TRBD1 | TRBJ2-3 | few
CASSQDSLGFPYEQYF | TGTGCCAGCAGCCAAGATTCGCTGGGCTTCCCCTACGAGCAGTACTTC | TRBV3-1 | NA | TRBJ2-7 | NA
CASSMGPGIPYEQYF | TGTGCCAGCAGTATGGGCCCAGGGATCCCCTACGAGCAGTACTTC | TRBV9 | NA | TRBJ2-7 | few
CASSAAMTSHYNEQFF | TGTGCCAGCAGTGCCGCCATGACTAGCCATTACAATGAGCAGTTCTTC | TRBV28 | TRBD2 | TRBJ2-1 | NA
CSVVEGVAADEQFF | TGCAGCGTTGTTGAAGGGGTAGCAGCCGATGAGCAGTTCTTC | TRBV29-1 | NA | TRBJ2-1 | few
CAIPAGANVLTF | TGTGCTATCCCGGCCGGGGCCAACGTCCTGACTTTC | TRBV2 | NA | TRBJ2-6 | few
CASGRELGLGQYF | TGTGCCAGCGGACGGGAGCTCGGGTTGGGGCAGTACTTC | TRBV7-8 | NA | TRBJ2-7 | NA
CSARVAPGLLREQFF | TGCAGTGCTAGAGTGGCACCGGGACTCCTCAGGGAGCAGTTCTTC | TRBV20-1 | NA | TRBJ2-1 | few
CATSDPGTSMDTQYF | TGTGCCACCAGTGACCCCGGGACTAGCATGGATACGCAGTATTTT | TRBV24-1 | TRBD2 | TRBJ2-3 | NA
CASSIDSGGAEYNEQFF | TGTGCCAGTAGTATTGATAGCGGGGGGGCGGAATACAATGAGCAGTTCTTC | TRBV19 | TRBD2 | TRBJ2-1 | NA
CASSLREDRYNEQFF | TGTGCCAGCAGCCTTCGGGAGGACAGATACAATGAGCAGTTCTTC | TRBV7-8 | NA | TRBJ2-1 | NA
CASSFGGATYEQYF | TGTGCCAGCAGCTTTGGCGGGGCAACCTACGAGCAGTACTTC | TRBV7-9 | NA | TRBJ2-7 | few
CASTGQVSNEQFF | TGTGCCAGCACTGGGCAGGTTAGCAATGAGCAGTTCTTC | TRBV7-9 | NA | TRBJ2-1 | once
CSATPGHRGGTEAFF | TGCAGTGCTACCCCCGGACACCGTGGGGGCACTGAAGCTTTCTTT | TRBV20-1 | NA | TRBJ1-1 | few
CASSVGGLRDTQYF | TGTGCCAGCAGCGTAGGGGGTCTTCGGGATACGCAGTATTTT | TRBV9 | NA | TRBJ2-3 | NA
CATSDLERGLGEQFF | TGTGCCACCAGTGATTTGGAGCGGGGTCTGGGGGAGCAGTTCTTC | TRBV24-1 | TRBD2 | TRBJ2-1 | few
CSVTVEADTEAFF | TGCAGCGTGACCGTGGAGGCAGACACTGAAGCTTTCTTT | TRBV29-1 | NA | TRBJ1-1 | NA
CASRTGPSNQPQHF | TGTGCCAGCAGGACGGGGCCCAGCAATCAGCCCCAGCATTTT | TRBV27 | NA | TRBJ1-5 | NA
CAWSPVRVSADTQYF | TGTGCCTGGAGTCCCGTGAGGGTGAGCGCAGATACGCAGTATTTT | TRBV30 | NA | TRBJ2-3 | NA
CASSEASGVPEQFF | TGTGCCAGCAGTGAGGCTAGCGGGGTTCCTGAGCAGTTCTTC | TRBV27 | TRBD2 | TRBJ2-1 | NA
CASRAAGGLTDTQYF | TGCGCCAGCAGAGCGGCGGGGGGGCTCACAGATACGCAGTATTTT | TRBV10-2 | TRBD2 | TRBJ2-3 | NA
CASSLGQGNSYEQYF | TGTGCCAGCAGCTTAGGGCAGGGAAATTCCTACGAGCAGTACTTC | TRBV7-4 | NA | TRBJ2-7 | NA
CASSLEVWGQGYEQYF | TGTGCCAGCAGCTTAGAAGTCTGGGGACAGGGCTACGAGCAGTACTTC | TRBV7-6 | TRBD1 | TRBJ2-7 | NA
CASSPRDGSTDTQYF | TGTGCCAGCAGCCCCCGGGACGGGTCCACAGATACGCAGTATTTT | TRBV11-2 | NA | TRBJ2-3 | few
CASSQTGLAGETQYF | TGTGCCAGCAGCCAAACCGGACTAGCTGGGGAGACCCAGTACTTC | TRBV3-1 | TRBD2 | TRBJ2-5 | NA
CASSPAARNYGYTF | TGTGCCAGCAGTCCGGCGGCCAGAAACTATGGCTACACCTTC | TRBV27 | NA | TRBJ1-2 | few
CASSQVVGTANEQFF | TGCGCCAGCAGCCAAGTTGTAGGAACCGCCAATGAGCAGTTCTTC | TRBV4-1 | NA | TRBJ2-1 | NA
CASSVDRVTNTGELFF | TGTGCCAGCAGCGTAGATAGGGTCACAAACACCGGGGAGCTGTTTTTT | TRBV9 | NA | TRBJ2-2 | NA
CASSSIQGGQETQYF | TGTGCCAGCAGTTCCATACAGGGAGGCCAAGAGACCCAGTACTTC | TRBV28 | NA | TRBJ2-5 | few
CASSLFGTGWYEQFF | TGTGCCAGCAGTTTATTCGGGACAGGGTGGTATGAGCAGTTCTTC | TRBV12-3/TRBV12-4 | TRBD1 | TRBJ2-1 | few
CASSLSPGPPVPNTGELFF | TGTGCCAGCAGTTTATCCCCAGGCCCCCCCGTGCCGAACACCGGGGAGCTGTTTTTT | TRBV28 | NA | TRBJ2-2 | NA
CASRPGQSFTGELFF | TGTGCCAGCAGACCGGGACAGAGTTTCACCGGGGAGCTGTTTTTT | TRBV11-2 | TRBD1 | TRBJ2-2 | NA
CASSGVRGRRANVLTF | TGTGCCAGCAGTGGGGTCAGGGGGCGCCGGGCCAACGTCCTGACTTTC | TRBV2 | TRBD1 | TRBJ2-6 | few
CASSFGQGSVRELFF | TGTGCCAGCAGCTTTGGACAGGGCTCGGTCAGGGAGCTGTTTTTT | TRBV11-2 | TRBD1 | TRBJ2-2 | NA
CSARDPGGNQPQHF | TGCAGTGCTAGAGATCCAGGGGGGAATCAGCCCCAGCATTTT | TRBV20-1 | TRBD1 | TRBJ1-5 | many
CASSLGEGYEQYF | TGTGCCAGCAGCTTAGGGGAGGGCTACGAGCAGTACTTC | TRBV11-2 | TRBD2 | TRBJ2-7 | NA
CASTPSGAYYEQYF | TGTGCCAGCACCCCTAGCGGGGCGTACTACGAGCAGTACTTC | TRBV7-9 | TRBD2 | TRBJ2-7 | NA
CSVVTGQKGTDTQYF | TGCAGCGTTGTTACGGGTCAGAAAGGAACAGATACGCAGTATTTT | TRBV29-1 | NA | TRBJ2-3 | few
CASSLVWEAVGNEQFF | TGTGCCAGCAGCTTGGTTTGGGAGGCCGTGGGCAATGAGCAGTTCTTC | TRBV5-6 | NA | TRBJ2-1 | NA
CASSYSWGTEAFF | TGTGCCAGCAGTTACTCGTGGGGGACTGAAGCTTTCTTT | TRBV6-5 | NA | TRBJ1-1 | NA
CASSLGTRTFPVTQYF | TGTGCCAGCAGCTTAGGGACTAGGACTTTCCCAGTTACGCAGTATTTT | TRBV7-6 | TRBD2 | TRBJ2-3 | few
CASSLEAGMNEKLFF | TGTGCCAGCAGTCTCGAGGCAGGGATGAATGAAAAACTGTTTTTT | TRBV12-3/TRBV12-4 | NA | TRBJ1-4 | few
CASSLGFSGDNEQFF | TGTGCCAGCAGCTTAGGTTTTAGCGGGGATAATGAGCAGTTCTTC | TRBV13 | TRBD2 | TRBJ2-1 | NA